The entry below gives a single TCR beta chain sequence along with its context. The sample originates from a study of radiotherapy plus CTLA-4 blockade in lung cancer. This table comes from immunoSEQ multiplex PCR, and its TCRdb copy is limited to in-frame clones, with some not included. The sample has 62,000 or so clones; roughly 85% are singletons. The V gene lost 0 bases and the J gene lost 10 bases, with 15 bases spanning the gap. Germline CDR1 reads MNHEY; CDR2 reads SVGAGI. The CDR3 spans 15 residues. The rearrangement links TRBV6-5 to TRBJ1-4; D is uncertain. This sequence originates from a human donor with non-small cell lung cancer who had a complete response to radiotherapy plus ipilimumab. The material was peripheral blood, obtained from a patient treated with radiotherapy plus ipilimumab. CDR3 bases: TGTGCCAGCAGTTACTCGGAGACTCCTCGAGGAAAACTGTTTTTT. Its translation: CASSYSETPRGKLFF.